The 7 T cell receptor beta chains below were found in one sample sequenced in a study of blood T cell repertoires in COVID-19. TCRdb's table, derived via immunoSEQ multiplex PCR, lists solely in-frame clones and lacks some. Of under 80,000 clones in the sample, roughly 80% were seen once. The sequenced sample consisted of peripheral blood. Source of these receptors: an elderly man with active or convalescent COVID-19.

V usage is TRBV7-9 and J usage is TRBJ2-7, with D maybe TRBD2 (5 bases). CDR1 and CDR2 from the germline V gene are SEHNR and FQNEAQ (reference sequence). The CDR3 runs to 15 residues. The V end was cut by 0 bases, the J end by 7 bases, with 16 bases between. The CDR3 protein is CASSLAGGRSGEQYF. The CDR3 DNA sequence: TGTGCCAGCAGCTTAGCGGGCGGGCGCTCGGGAGAGCAGTACTTC. Full variable domain (missing parts from reference TRBV7-9 and TRBJ2-7): DTGVSQNPRHKITKRGQNVTFRCDPISEHNRLYWYRQTLGQGPEFLTYFQNEAQLEKSRLLSDRFSAERPKGSFSTLEIQRTEQGDSAMYLCASSLAGGRSGEQYFGPGTRLTVT.

The rearrangement uses TRBV7-6 and TRBJ2-5; 7 nucleotides align to TRBD2. CDR3 length equals 12 residues. Germline trimming cut 8 bases from V and 4 bases from J; bases unmatched to any gene: 4. Per the germline V gene, CDR1 is SGHVS and CDR2 is FNYEAQ. The CDR3 bases are TGTGCCAGCGCGGGGGTCAGAGAGACCCAGTACTTC. It specifies CASAGVRETQYF. Filled out from reference TRBV7-6 and TRBJ2-5, the complete variable domain reads GAGVSQSPRYKVTKRGQDVALRCDPISGHVSLYWYRQALGQGPEFLTYFNYEAQQDKSGLPNDRFSAERPEGSISTLTIQRTEQRDSAMYRCASAGVRETQYFGPGTRLLVL.

The chain is built from TRBV7-2 and TRBJ1-1; 10 nucleotides agree with TRBD1. V was pared by 5 bases and J by 7 bases, with 7 bases of the junction left unmatched. This CDR3 is 14 amino acids long. Germline-derived CDR1 and CDR2 are SGHTA and FQGNSA. As DNA, the CDR3 is TGTGCCAGCAGCCCGCGACAGGGGGCCGATGAAGCTTTCTTT. The encoded protein is CASSPRQGADEAFF.

This clone showed up just a few times. The chain links TRBV30 to TRBJ2-1; 9 bases line up with TRBD2. CDR3 length: 12 residues. V shed 4 bases, J shed 5 bases, and the junction held 0 bases outside the gene matches. CDR1 GTSNPN and CDR2 SVGIG come from the germline V gene (reference sequence). CDR3 DNA: TGTGCCTGGACTAGCGGGAACAATGAGCAGTTCTTC. Its protein is CAWTSGNNEQFF.

J is TRBJ2-4 and V is TRBV7-9; no definite D call. V gave up 8 bases and J gave up 9 bases, with 11 bases separating them. Germline V gene lookup returns CDR1 SEHNR and CDR2 FQNEAQ (reference sequence). CDR3 length equals 11 residues. For the CDR3, the DNA is TGTGCCAGCGAGAAAGAGAGCATTCAGTACTTC. Translating gives CASEKESIQYF.

This chain uses TRBV5-1 with TRBJ2-5; 8 bases are shared with TRBD2. Germline V gene sequence: CDR1 SGHRS, CDR2 YFSETQ. The CDR3 loop spans 15 amino acids. The V and J ends lost 4 bases and 7 bases, in that order; junction bases with no gene match: 12. CDR3 nucleotide sequence: TGCGCCAGCAGCGAAGGGACTAGGGGCTCAAGGACCCAGTACTTC. It codes for CASSEGTRGSRTQYF.

The rearrangement joins TRBV2 to TRBJ2-3, with D maybe TRBD2 (5 bases). V lost 4 bases and J lost 2, with 13 bases in between. Germline V CDR1 and CDR2: SNHLY, FYNNEI. The CDR3 length is 15 residues. This CDR3 is CASSGRGSNTDTQYF. The CDR3 region has the DNA TGTGCCAGCAGTGGCAGAGGGTCGAACACAGATACGCAGTATTTT.